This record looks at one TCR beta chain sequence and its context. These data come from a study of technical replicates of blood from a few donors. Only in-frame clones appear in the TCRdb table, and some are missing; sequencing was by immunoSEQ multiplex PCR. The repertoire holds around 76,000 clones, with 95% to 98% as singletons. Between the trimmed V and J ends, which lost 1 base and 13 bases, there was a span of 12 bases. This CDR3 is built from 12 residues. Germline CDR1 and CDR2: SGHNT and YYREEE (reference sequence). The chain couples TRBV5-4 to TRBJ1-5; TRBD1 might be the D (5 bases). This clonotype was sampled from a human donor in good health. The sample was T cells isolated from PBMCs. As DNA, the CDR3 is TGTGCCAGCAGCTTGATAGGGGAAGCACAGCATTTT. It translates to CASSLIGEAQHF.